These T cell receptor beta chains were read from a single sample in a study of blood T cell repertoires in COVID-19. The assay was immunoSEQ multiplex PCR, and TCRdb's table has in-frame clones only and misses some. The data contain some 120,000 clones, about 80% of them singletons. The sequenced sample was peripheral blood. The receptors shown here come from a man between 65 and 85 years old with active or convalescent COVID-19. CDR3s include the opening cysteine and the closing phenylalanine or tryptophan. A D gene is named only where the DNA matches it firmly. Only some rows state a clone size, as once, few, many or a class for expanded clones.

TRBJ1-2	TRBV27	.	.	TGTGCCAGCAGTAACAACAGGGACCTAGGTTATGGCTACACCTTC	CASSNNRDLGYGYTF
TRBJ1-3	TRBV11-3	.	TRBD1	TGTGCCAGCAGCTTGACAGGGTCGGGGTCTGGAAACACCATATATTTT	CASSLTGSGSGNTIYF
TRBJ1-1	TRBV6-6	.	.	TGTGCCAGCAGAAAAGACAGCACGAACACTGAAGCTTTCTTT	CASRKDSTNTEAFF
TRBJ1-2	TRBV5-1	.	.	TGCGCCAGCAGCTTAGACGGGGGTGAGCATGGCTACACCTTC	CASSLDGGEHGYTF
TRBJ2-7	TRBV28	once	.	TGTGCCAGCAGTATGAGTGGCTCCTACGAGCAGTACTTC	CASSMSGSYEQYF
TRBJ2-5	TRBV4-3	.	TRBD2	TGCGCCAGCAGCCAAGCTACTAGCGGGGGCCAAGAGACCCAGTACTTC	CASSQATSGGQETQYF
TRBJ1-2	TRBV5-1	.	.	TGCGCCAGCCCACGGGGGGGGACTAACTATGGCTACACCTTC	CASPRGGTNYGYTF
TRBJ2-1	TRBV28	.	TRBD1	TGTGCCATGGGATCGACAGGGGATTTGGATGAGCAGTTCTTC	CAMGSTGDLDEQFF
TRBJ1-1	TRBV11-3	few	.	TGTGCCAGCAGCTCCGAGGGGGGGTCTGAAGCTTTCTTT	CASSSEGGSEAFF
TRBJ1-1	TRBV5-1	.	TRBD1	TGCGCCAGCAGCATACAGGGGGCCGGGAACACTGAAGCTTTCTTT	CASSIQGAGNTEAFF
TRBJ1-3	TRBV28	.	TRBD1	TGTGCCAGCAGTTTAGGACAGGGCTTCAACACCATATATTTT	CASSLGQGFNTIYF
TRBJ1-1	TRBV9	.	.	TGTGCCAGCAGCTATACAGGTTCTATCACTGAAGCTTTCTTT	CASSYTGSITEAFF
TRBJ2-1	TRBV6-5	.	TRBD2	TGTGCCAGCAGTCCTAGCGGGAGCTTTCATGAGCAGTTCTTC	CASSPSGSFHEQFF
TRBJ2-5	TRBV6-5	.	.	TGTGCCAGCAGCGGTTTGGGGGCGGAGACCCAGTACTTC	CASSGLGAETQYF
TRBJ2-7	TRBV28	.	TRBD1	TGTGCCAGCAGTCCCGGGACAGGTCTATACGAGCAGTACTTC	CASSPGTGLYEQYF
TRBJ2-5	TRBV24-1	.	.	TGTGCCACCAGTGACCCCCAGGGGTTTCAAGAGACCCAGTACTTC	CATSDPQGFQETQYF
TRBJ2-3	TRBV9	.	.	TGTGCCAGCAGCGCACTCAGCACAGATACGCAGTATTTT	CASSALSTDTQYF
TRBJ2-5	TRBV2	.	TRBD2	TGTGCCAGCAAGCCGAGTACTAGCGGGGGGAGGGAGACCCAGTACTTC	CASKPSTSGGRETQYF
TRBJ2-7	TRBV28	few	.	TGTGCCAGCACCATCGGGGTGAATTACGAGCAGTACTTC	CASTIGVNYEQYF
TRBJ2-1	TRBV7-2	few	.	TGTGCCAGCAGCTTCGCGGGGGCAAATGAGCAGTTCTTC	CASSFAGANEQFF
TRBJ2-5	TRBV11-1	.	TRBD1	TGTGCCAGCAGCTTAGCGGCCGGGACAGGCCAAGAGACCCAGTACTTC	CASSLAAGTGQETQYF
TRBJ2-3	TRBV2	.	.	TGTGCCAGCAGTGAAGTACGAGCCGCAGATACGCAGTATTTT	CASSEVRAADTQYF
TRBJ1-4	TRBV12-3/TRBV12-4	.	TRBD1	TGTGCCAGCAGCTACAGGGGAAATGAAAAACTGTTTTTT	CASSYRGNEKLFF
TRBJ1-2	TRBV7-2	.	TRBD1	TGTGCCAGCAGCTTAGCGGGACAGAACTATGGCTACACCTTC	CASSLAGQNYGYTF
TRBJ2-3	TRBV11-3	.	.	TGTGCCAGCAGCTTAGATTTCGGCCCCCCTAGTTCCGATACGCAGTATTTT	CASSLDFGPPSSDTQYF
TRBJ2-5	TRBV29-1	.	.	TGCAGCGTAGAACAGGGATATCAAGAGACCCAGTACTTC	CSVEQGYQETQYF
TRBJ2-3	TRBV4-3	.	.	TGCGCCAGCAGCCAAGATCCCCGGGGTACGCAGTATTTT	CASSQDPRGTQYF
TRBJ1-6	TRBV4-3	.	TRBD1	TGCGCCAGCAGCCACGGGGACAGGGGTTCACCCCTCCACTTT	CASSHGDRGSPLHF
TRBJ1-6	TRBV15	.	.	TGTGCCACCAGCAGAGACAGTTCACCCCTCCACTTT	CATSRDSSPLHF
TRBJ2-5	TRBV9	once	.	TGTGCCAGCAGCGCCGCCGGGGGGCGGGGGCCGGGGGAGACCCAGTACTTC	CASSAAGGRGPGETQYF
TRBJ1-1	TRBV27	.	.	TGTGCCAGCAGGCAGGGCAAGGGCACTGAAGCTTTCTTT	CASRQGKGTEAFF
TRBJ1-5	TRBV28	few	.	TGTGCCAGCATCACCGAGGGGGATCGTCAGCCCCAGCATTTT	CASITEGDRQPQHF
TRBJ1-5	TRBV7-2	.	.	TGTGCCAGCAGCTTAAGGGGGAATCAGCCCCAGCATTTT	CASSLRGNQPQHF
TRBJ2-5	TRBV6-5	.	.	TGTGCCAGCAGGGGCTCCGGGGGGCGCAGGGAGACCCAGTACTTC	CASRGSGGRRETQYF
TRBJ2-7	TRBV5-8	.	TRBD2	TGTGCCAGCAGCTTGGGACTAGCGGGAGTGAAGGAGCAGTACTTC	CASSLGLAGVKEQYF
TRBJ1-3	TRBV28	.	.	TGTGCCAGCAACCCCCCGGGGGGATCTGGAAACACCATATATTTT	CASNPPGGSGNTIYF
TRBJ2-7	TRBV12-3/TRBV12-4	.	.	TGTGCCAGCAGTTTTTCGGGTTACGAGCAGTACTTC	CASSFSGYEQYF
TRBJ2-7	TRBV7-2	.	TRBD1	TGTGCCAGCAGCACGGACAGGGCAGGCTCCTACGAGCAGTACTTC	CASSTDRAGSYEQYF
TRBJ2-7	TRBV6-5	few	TRBD1	TGTGCCAGCAGTTACGACCACAGGGGGCGCTTCTACGAGCAGTACTTC	CASSYDHRGRFYEQYF
TRBJ2-5	TRBV28	.	.	TGTGCCAGCGATCGAGGCGCGGGGGAGACCCAGTACTTC	CASDRGAGETQYF
TRBJ2-5	TRBV11-3	once	TRBD2	TGTGCCAGCAGCTTAGGAGCCGGGACTAGAGAGGGAGAGACCCAGTACTTC	CASSLGAGTREGETQYF
TRBJ1-2	TRBV28	.	TRBD1	TGTGCCAGCAGCTCTAATAACAGGGGAGGATCCTATGGCTACACCTTC	CASSSNNRGGSYGYTF
TRBJ2-2	TRBV6-4	.	TRBD2	TGTGCCAGCAGCGGTCAGAAGGTCGCTAGCGGGAGGGTTGACGGGGAGCTGTTTTTT	CASSGQKVASGRVDGELFF
TRBJ2-3	TRBV12-3/TRBV12-4	.	.	TGTGCCAGCAGTTTAGGGCAGAATACGCAGTATTTT	CASSLGQNTQYF
TRBJ2-1	TRBV7-3	.	TRBD1	TGTGCCAGCAGCCCAGGGGGTGAGCAGTTCTTC	CASSPGGEQFF
TRBJ2-2	TRBV3-1/TRBV3-2	.	TRBD1	TGTGCCAGCAGCCAACAGACAGGGGCCAACACCGGGGAGCTGTTTTTT	CASSQQTGANTGELFF
TRBJ2-5	TRBV5-6	.	.	TGTGCCAGCAGCGCGGTCGTAGCGAGTAGGGAGACCCAGTACTTC	CASSAVVASRETQYF
TRBJ1-2	TRBV9	.	TRBD1	TGTGCCAGCAGCGACGGGACAGGCTATAACTATGGCTACACCTTC	CASSDGTGYNYGYTF
TRBJ2-3	TRBV7-8	.	.	TGTGCCAGCAGCTTAGGAGCCCACACAGATACGCAGTATTTT	CASSLGAHTDTQYF
TRBJ2-1	TRBV5-1	.	TRBD1	TGCGCCAGCAGCTTGGAAGGGACAGACTCCTACAATGAGCAGTTCTTC	CASSLEGTDSYNEQFF
TRBJ1-5	TRBV15	.	TRBD1	TGTGCCACCAGCAGAGGAAGACAGGGGACTAGCAATCAGCCCCAGCATTTT	CATSRGRQGTSNQPQHF